These T cell receptor beta chains were read from a single sample in a study of cytomegalovirus exposure and HLA in healthy donors. Sequenced by immunoSEQ multiplex PCR; TCRdb stores in-frame clones only, minus some. The repertoire holds 210,000 or so clones, with approximately 80% as singletons. The source material was PBMCs. All receptors derive from a boy aged 2-15 years in good health and CMV-seronegative. Both conserved end residues are part of each CDR3. The D gene is left open where the match is weak. Clone size, where shown, is once, few, many, or a class for clones that have expanded.

D	size	V	J	CDR3	DNA
TRBD1	once	TRBV27	TRBJ1-1	CASSFLQGALTAFF	TGTGCCAGCAGTTTTTTGCAGGGGGCGCTTACAGCTTTCTTT
TRBD1	NA	TRBV6-1	TRBJ2-7	CASSARPGKTGAYEQYF	TGTGCCAGCAGTGCCCGTCCCGGGAAGACAGGGGCCTACGAGCAGTACTTC
NA	NA	TRBV7-9	TRBJ2-1	CASSQGQAGEQFF	TGTGCCAGCAGCCAGGGCCAGGCCGGTGAGCAGTTCTTC
TRBD1	NA	TRBV5-4	TRBJ1-2	CASSSTGAGYTF	TGTGCCAGCAGCTCCACAGGGGCCGGCTACACCTTC
TRBD1	NA	TRBV6-5	TRBJ2-2	CASSYSTGGTGELFF	TGTGCCAGCAGTTACTCGACAGGGGGTACCGGGGAGCTGTTTTTT
NA	NA	TRBV7-9	TRBJ1-4	CASSSLTDYREKLFF	TGTGCCAGCAGCTCTCTGACAGATTATCGGGAAAAACTGTTTTTT
NA	NA	TRBV4-1	TRBJ1-2	CASSQDGGRVMDSYGYTF	TGCGCCAGCAGCCAAGATGGGGGCAGAGTGATGGATAGCTATGGCTACACCTTC
NA	NA	TRBV7-9	TRBJ2-7	CASSYSNSKDEQYF	TGTGCCAGCAGCTATAGCAATAGTAAGGACGAGCAGTACTTC
NA	NA	TRBV9	TRBJ2-3	CASSAARGSQADTQYF	TGTGCCAGCAGCGCAGCTCGGGGGTCCCAAGCAGATACGCAGTATTTT
NA	NA	TRBV30	TRBJ2-1	CAWSPNFNEQFF	TGTGCCTGGAGCCCCAACTTCAATGAGCAGTTCTTC
TRBD1	NA	TRBV19	TRBJ2-7	CASRDRTGGSSEQYF	TGTGCCAGTAGGGATAGGACAGGGGGATCTTCCGAGCAGTACTTC
NA	NA	TRBV5-6	TRBJ2-7	CASSWGVSSYEQYF	TGTGCCAGCAGCTGGGGGGTCTCGTCCTACGAGCAGTACTTC
NA	NA	TRBV6-1	TRBJ2-4	CASSVGAENIQYF	TGTGCCAGCAGTGTGGGGGCGGAAAACATTCAGTACTTC
TRBD2	NA	TRBV4-1	TRBJ2-2	CASSQGSPSGRITGELFF	TGCGCCAGCAGCCAAGGGAGCCCAAGCGGGAGGATAACCGGGGAGCTGTTTTTT
NA	NA	TRBV30	TRBJ1-1	CVWSPTGSPTEAFF	TGTGTCTGGTCTCCGACAGGATCTCCCACTGAAGCTTTCTTT
TRBD1	NA	TRBV2	TRBJ2-7	CASSGVRDSSYEQYF	TGTGCCAGCAGTGGTGTTCGGGACAGCTCCTACGAGCAGTACTTC
NA	once	TRBV28	TRBJ1-1	CASSLTGWNTEAFF	TGTGCCAGCAGTTTAACAGGATGGAACACTGAAGCTTTCTTT
NA	NA	TRBV6-5	TRBJ2-7	CASSRTATAWEQYF	TGTGCCAGCAGTCGGACAGCCACCGCCTGGGAGCAGTACTTC
NA	NA	TRBV5-6	TRBJ1-6	CASRSIRHTTGLENSPLHF	TGTGCCAGCCGCTCGATCCGTCATACAACAGGGTTGGAGAATTCACCCCTCCACTTT
TRBD2	NA	TRBV5-1	TRBJ2-5	CASSHELAGQETQYF	TGCGCCAGCAGCCACGAACTAGCGGGCCAAGAGACCCAGTACTTC